A selection of T cell receptor beta chains follows, all from one sample in a study of Tregs in tolerant kidney transplant recipients. TCRdb's table, derived via immunoSEQ multiplex PCR, lists solely in-frame clones and lacks some. The table shows roughly 250,000 clones, with 80% to 85% occurring only once. The sample taken for sequencing was CD4+ T cells from blood. The receptors originated from a human donor in good health. Each CDR3 is given with its conserved first and last residue. A D gene is named only where the DNA matches it firmly. The size of a clone is reported for some rows only, either as once, few or many, or as a class for expanded clones.

D: .
V: TRBV2
size: .
J: TRBJ2-4
CDR3: CASKDGGTGLLSKNIQYF
DNA: TGTGCCAGCAAAGACGGAGGAACAGGGTTATTATCCAAAAACATTCAGTACTTC

D: .
V: TRBV15
size: .
J: TRBJ2-7
CDR3: CATSRQGRGEQYF
DNA: TGTGCCACCAGCAGACAGGGACGAGGCGAGCAGTACTTC

D: .
V: TRBV5-1
size: once
J: TRBJ1-2
CDR3: CASSLEADYGYTF
DNA: TGCGCCAGCAGCTTGGAGGCAGACTATGGCTACACCTTC

D: TRBD2
V: TRBV5-4
size: .
J: TRBJ2-3
CDR3: CASRSSGRFTDTQYF
DNA: TGTGCCAGCAGGAGTAGCGGGAGGTTTACAGATACGCAGTATTTT

D: .
V: TRBV5-1
size: .
J: TRBJ1-1
CDR3: CASSLGGTAEAFF
DNA: TGCGCCAGCAGCTTGGGGGGAACGGCTGAAGCTTTCTTT

D: TRBD2
V: TRBV27
size: .
J: TRBJ2-3
CDR3: CASRRLAGVSTDTQYF
DNA: TGTGCCAGCAGGAGACTAGCGGGGGTGAGCACAGATACGCAGTATTTT

D: .
V: TRBV18
size: .
J: TRBJ1-4
CDR3: CASSPDSNEKLFF
DNA: TGTGCCAGCTCCCCGGACAGTAATGAAAAACTGTTTTTT

D: .
V: TRBV2
size: .
J: TRBJ2-3
CDR3: CASSDGEIGTDTQYF
DNA: TGTGCCAGCAGTGATGGGGAGATTGGCACAGATACGCAGTATTTT

D: .
V: TRBV13
size: few
J: TRBJ1-2
CDR3: CAGGRRPYGYTF
DNA: TGTGCCGGGGGCAGGAGGCCCTATGGCTACACCTTC

D: .
V: TRBV2
size: .
J: TRBJ2-7
CDR3: CASCGQDDSSEQYF
DNA: TGTGCCAGCTGTGGTCAGGATGATAGTTCCGAGCAGTACTTC

D: .
V: TRBV5-1
size: .
J: TRBJ2-7
CDR3: CASSFTAPYEQYF
DNA: TGCGCCAGCAGCTTTACAGCTCCCTACGAGCAGTACTTC

D: TRBD1
V: TRBV18
size: .
J: TRBJ1-5
CDR3: CASSPPATGVYNQPQHF
DNA: TGTGCCAGCTCACCACCGGCGACAGGGGTTTACAATCAGCCCCAGCATTTT

D: .
V: TRBV6-1
size: .
J: TRBJ2-7
CDR3: CASSDHQREQYF
DNA: TGTGCCAGCAGTGACCACCAGCGGGAGCAGTACTTC

D: .
V: TRBV30
size: .
J: TRBJ1-5
CDR3: CAWSGGTNQPQHF
DNA: TGTGCCTGGAGTGGGGGGACTAATCAGCCCCAGCATTTT

D: .
V: TRBV10-1
size: .
J: TRBJ2-7
CDR3: CASSDPGAIGEQYF
DNA: TGCGCCAGCAGTGACCCAGGGGCGATTGGCGAGCAGTACTTC

D: .
V: TRBV19
size: once
J: TRBJ2-7
CDR3: CASSERRGRSANTQQYF
DNA: TGTGCCAGTAGTGAACGAAGGGGACGGAGTGCTAATACCCAGCAGTACTTC

D: .
V: TRBV11-1
size: .
J: TRBJ1-2
CDR3: CASSPRGSLQGYTF
DNA: TGTGCCAGCAGCCCGCGGGGATCCCTTCAAGGCTACACCTTC

D: .
V: TRBV9
size: .
J: TRBJ2-5
CDR3: CASSYTGQKETQYF
DNA: TGTGCCAGCAGTTACACCGGCCAGAAAGAGACCCAGTACTTC

D: .
V: TRBV6-5
size: .
J: TRBJ1-4
CDR3: CASSTTSSNEKLFF
DNA: TGTGCCAGCAGTACGACATCCTCTAATGAAAAACTGTTTTTT